This T cell receptor beta chain is drawn from a study of blood T cell repertoires in COVID-19. On the study more broadly: Collection of acute and convalescent COVID-19 samples took place in the United States, Italy and Spain. T cells, B-cell-depleted T cells, or PBMCs provided the cDNA or gDNA that served as material.

Repertoires were generated with immunoSEQ multiplex PCR, while TCRdb's copy carries only in-frame clones and drops some. This sample carries about 160,000 clones, 60% to 80% of them seen once, and the ten largest clones take around 2.8%. Sequenced material: peripheral blood. This receptor was obtained from a man aged 65-85 years with acute or convalescent COVID-19.

CDR3 residues: CASSLDDGSTSVRDYNEQFF. CDR3 bases: TGTGCCAGCAGCTTAGACGACGGATCCACTAGCGTTCGAGATTACAATGAGCAGTTCTTC. The genes are TRBV7-8 and TRBJ2-1, with TRBD2 matching 7 bases. Germline CDR1 is SGHVS and CDR2 is FQNEAQ. V dropped 1 base and J dropped 4; count of bases not matched to a gene: 19. The CDR3 is made up of 20 amino acids.